Sequencing of this T cell receptor beta chain was carried out in a study of Tregs in tolerant kidney transplant recipients. Generated by immunoSEQ multiplex PCR, the TCRdb table keeps only in-frame clones and is missing some. This sample carries about 60,000 clones, roughly 92% of them seen once, and the ten largest clones take roughly 9.8%. V lost 5 bases, J lost 5 bases, and 8 bases lay in between. The CDR3 sequence is 12 residues long. The germline V gene has CDR1 SEHNR and CDR2 FQNEAQ (reference sequence). This sequence originates from a human donor who received a combined kidney and bone marrow transplant. The chain joins TRBV7-9 to TRBJ2-3; D unclear. The input for sequencing was CD8+ T cells from blood, taken before the transplant. CDR3 sequence reads: CASSKAGDTQYF. The DNA of the CDR3 is TGTGCCAGCAGCAAAGCCGGAGATACGCAGTATTTT.